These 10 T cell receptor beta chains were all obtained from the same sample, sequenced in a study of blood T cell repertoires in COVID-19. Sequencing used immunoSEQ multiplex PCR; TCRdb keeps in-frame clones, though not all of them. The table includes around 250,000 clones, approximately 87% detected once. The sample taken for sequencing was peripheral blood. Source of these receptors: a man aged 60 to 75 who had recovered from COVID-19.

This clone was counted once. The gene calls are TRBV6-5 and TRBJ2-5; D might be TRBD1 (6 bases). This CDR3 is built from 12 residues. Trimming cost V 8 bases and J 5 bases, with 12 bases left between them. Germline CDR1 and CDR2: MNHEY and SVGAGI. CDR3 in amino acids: CASGARGETQYF. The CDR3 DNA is TGTGCCAGCGGAGCCAGGGGCGAGACCCAGTACTTC.

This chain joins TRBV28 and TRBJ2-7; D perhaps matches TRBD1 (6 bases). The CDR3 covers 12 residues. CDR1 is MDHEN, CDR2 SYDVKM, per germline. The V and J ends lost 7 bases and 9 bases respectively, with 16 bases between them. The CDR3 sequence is CASKLPGARQYF. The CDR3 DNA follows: TGTGCCAGCAAATTGCCAGGGGCGCGGCAGTACTTC.

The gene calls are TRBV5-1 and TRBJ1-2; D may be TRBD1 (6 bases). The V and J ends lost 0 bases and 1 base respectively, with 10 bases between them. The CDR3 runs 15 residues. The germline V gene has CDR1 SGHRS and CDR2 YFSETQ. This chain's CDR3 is CASSLEAGDNYGYTF. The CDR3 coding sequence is TGCGCCAGCAGCTTGGAGGCAGGGGATAACTATGGCTACACCTTC.

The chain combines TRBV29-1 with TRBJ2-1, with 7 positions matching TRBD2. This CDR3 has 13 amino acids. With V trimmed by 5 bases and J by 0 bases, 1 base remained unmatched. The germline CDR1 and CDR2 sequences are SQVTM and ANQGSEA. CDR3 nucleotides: TGCAGCGTTCGGACTAGCTCCTACAATGAGCAGTTCTTC. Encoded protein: CSVRTSSYNEQFF.

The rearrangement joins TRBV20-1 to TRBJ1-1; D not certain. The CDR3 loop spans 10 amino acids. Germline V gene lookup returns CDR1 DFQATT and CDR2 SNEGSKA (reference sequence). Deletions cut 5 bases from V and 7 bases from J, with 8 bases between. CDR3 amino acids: CSAERDEAFF. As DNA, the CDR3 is TGCAGTGCTGAGAGAGATGAAGCTTTCTTT.

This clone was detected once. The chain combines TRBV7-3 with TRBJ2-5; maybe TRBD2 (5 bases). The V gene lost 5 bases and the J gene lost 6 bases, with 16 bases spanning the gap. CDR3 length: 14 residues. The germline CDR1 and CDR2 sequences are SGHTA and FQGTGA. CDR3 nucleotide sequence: TGTGCCAGCAGCCCCGGAAGTTCGGGAAAGACCCAGTACTTC. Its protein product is CASSPGSSGKTQYF.

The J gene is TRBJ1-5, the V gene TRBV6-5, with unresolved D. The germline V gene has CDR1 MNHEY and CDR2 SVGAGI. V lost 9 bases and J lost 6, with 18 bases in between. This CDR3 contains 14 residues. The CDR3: CARVPRRFGQPQHF. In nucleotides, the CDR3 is TGTGCCAGGGTCCCCCGGAGGTTCGGTCAGCCCCAGCATTTT.

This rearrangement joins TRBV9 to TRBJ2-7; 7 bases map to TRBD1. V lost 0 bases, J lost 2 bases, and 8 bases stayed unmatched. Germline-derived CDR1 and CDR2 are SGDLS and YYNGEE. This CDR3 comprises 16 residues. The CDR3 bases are TGTGCCAGCAGCGTAGGAGGGATGCAGGGGGCCTACGAGCAGTACTTC. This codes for CASSVGGMQGAYEQYF.

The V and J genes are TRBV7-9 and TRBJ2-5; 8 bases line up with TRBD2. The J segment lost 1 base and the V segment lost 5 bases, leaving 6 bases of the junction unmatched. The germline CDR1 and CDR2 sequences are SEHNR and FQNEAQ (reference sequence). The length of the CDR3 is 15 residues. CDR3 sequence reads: CASSPAGGGQETQYF. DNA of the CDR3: TGTGCCAGCAGCCCCGCCGGGGGGGGCCAAGAGACCCAGTACTTC.

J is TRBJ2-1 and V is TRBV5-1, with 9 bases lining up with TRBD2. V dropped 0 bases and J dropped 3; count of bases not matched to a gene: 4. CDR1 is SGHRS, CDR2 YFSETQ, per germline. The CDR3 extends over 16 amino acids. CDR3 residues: CASSLVSSGVYNEQFF. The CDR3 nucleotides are TGCGCCAGCAGCTTGGTTTCTAGCGGGGTCTACAATGAGCAGTTCTTC.